Listed below are T cell receptor beta chains from one sample, sequenced in a study of beta chain features in type 1 diabetes. Profiling relied on immunoSEQ multiplex PCR, and the TCRdb table lists in-frame clones only, not all of them. The repertoire consists of about 650,000 clones, with 9.5% to 15% occurring once and the leading ten covering more than 0.095%. Sequencing input: naive CD4+ T cells from blood. Source of these receptors: a man aged 25 to 40 with type 1 diabetes. CDR3s include the opening cysteine and the closing phenylalanine or tryptophan. The D gene is left open where the match is weak. Clone size is stated in some rows and not others, as once, few, many or a class when expanded.

>-|-|12|TRBV27|TRBJ2-7
TGTGCCACCTGGGGGCCCGGGAACGAGCAGTACTTC
CATWGPGNEQYF
>TRBD1|-|15|TRBV25-1|TRBJ2-1
TGTGCCAGCAGTGAATTCGACAGGGGGGTACGTGAGCAGTTCTTC
CASSEFDRGVREQFF
>TRBD1|-|15|TRBV7-2|TRBJ1-1
TGTGCCAGCAGCTTGTTGACAGGGGGTAGGACTGAAGCTTTCTTT
CASSLLTGGRTEAFF
>-|-|16|TRBV5-1|TRBJ2-2
TGCGCCAGCAGCTTAGCCCCCTCGGGGGACGTCGGGGAGCTGTTTTTT
CASSLAPSGDVGELFF
>TRBD1|few|13|TRBV14|TRBJ1-4
TGTGCCAGCAGCGTCCGGGACAGGGAAAAACTGTTTTTT
CASSVRDREKLFF
>-|few|13|TRBV19|TRBJ2-1
TGTGCCAGTAGTATTCCACAGAACAATGAGCAGTTCTTC
CASSIPQNNEQFF
>TRBD2|-|16|TRBV9|TRBJ2-3
TGTGCCAGCAGTCCCCTAGCGGGGGCAAGCACAGATACGCAGTATTTT
CASSPLAGASTDTQYF
>-|-|12|TRBV28|TRBJ2-1
TGTGCCAGCAGATCATCCGGCAGAGAGCAGTTCTTC
CASRSSGREQFF
>-|-|15|TRBV5-8|TRBJ1-5
TGTGCCAGCAGCTTGGGGGCCCTTAGCAATCAGCCCCAGCATTTT
CASSLGALSNQPQHF
>TRBD1|-|14|TRBV28|TRBJ1-2
TGTGCCAGCAGTCCCATTGACAGGGTCTATGGCTACACCTTC
CASSPIDRVYGYTF
>-|few|16|TRBV7-2|TRBJ2-3
TGTGCCAGCAGCTTAGTCGGCGGGGCCCCGACAGATACGCAGTATTTT
CASSLVGGAPTDTQYF
>TRBD1|-|15|TRBV7-9|TRBJ1-4
TGTGCCAGCAGCTCGCCGGGACAGGCTCGCGAAAAACTGTTTTTT
CASSSPGQAREKLFF
>-|-|15|TRBV4-3|TRBJ1-6
TGCGCCAGCAGCCATGAAACGGCTGATAATTCACCCCTCCACTTT
CASSHETADNSPLHF
>-|few|12|TRBV6-5|TRBJ2-7
TGTGCCAGCAATACCGGACTCTACGAGCAGTACTTC
CASNTGLYEQYF
>TRBD1|-|16|TRBV5-4|TRBJ2-2
TGTGCCAGCAGCCGAGGGACAGGGACGAACACCGGGGAGCTGTTTTTT
CASSRGTGTNTGELFF
>TRBD2|few|14|TRBV7-8|TRBJ2-7
TGTGCCAGCAGCTTTTCGCGGGGGGACTACGAGCAGTACTTC
CASSFSRGDYEQYF
>TRBD2|few|16|TRBV7-2|TRBJ2-5
TGTGCCAGCAGCACACCCCGATCCGGGGGGAGAGAGACCCAGTACTTC
CASSTPRSGGRETQYF
>TRBD1|-|18|TRBV4-3|TRBJ1-1
TGCGCCAGCAGCCAAACCGAGGGGCGCGCAACAGGGGACACTGAAGCTTTCTTT
CASSQTEGRATGDTEAFF
>TRBD2|-|18|TRBV4-1|TRBJ2-1
TGCGCCAGCAGCCAAGATACGACTAGCGGGGGGGCCTACAATGAGCAGTTCTTC
CASSQDTTSGGAYNEQFF
>-|-|13|TRBV5-4|TRBJ1-4
TGTGCCAGCAGCCCATCGCCCGGGGCGGAACTGTTTTTT
CASSPSPGAELFF
>-|-|15|TRBV4-3|TRBJ2-2
TGCGCCAGCAGCCCCAGGACAGCGAACACCGGGGAGCTGTTTTTT
CASSPRTANTGELFF
>TRBD1|few|15|TRBV5-1|TRBJ2-5
TGCGCCAGCAGCTTACAGGGGATGGGCCAAGAGACCCAGTACTTC
CASSLQGMGQETQYF
>TRBD1|few|16|TRBV6-1|TRBJ2-5
TGTGCCAGCAGTGATCATCCGGGACAGAACCAAGAGACCCAGTACTTC
CASSDHPGQNQETQYF
>-|few|15|TRBV6-6|TRBJ1-5
TGTGCCAGCAGTTACTCGAGCGGATACAATCAGCCCCAGCATTTT
CASSYSSGYNQPQHF
>-|-|13|TRBV7-2|TRBJ2-7
TGTGCCAGCAGCATCGACCCCCTTTACGAGCAGTACTTC
CASSIDPLYEQYF
>-|few|15|TRBV4-2|TRBJ1-4
TGTGCCAGCAGCCCCGACGGGGTTTGGGATGAAAAACTGTTTTTT
CASSPDGVWDEKLFF
>TRBD1|few|15|TRBV11-1|TRBJ1-1
TGTGCCAGCAGTTTAGACGGGACAGAGAACACTGAAGCTTTCTTT
CASSLDGTENTEAFF
>-|few|15|TRBV7-2|TRBJ1-3
TGTGCCAGCAGCTTAGAAGAACCCTCTGGAAACACCATATATTTT
CASSLEEPSGNTIYF
>-|-|17|TRBV14|TRBJ2-4
TGTGCCAGCAGCCAAGATCGTGGGGGTAGTGCCCCAAACATTCAGTACTTC
CASSQDRGGSAPNIQYF
>TRBD2|few|16|TRBV4-3|TRBJ2-3
TGCGCCAGCAGCCAAGCCCCTAGCGGGGCCACAGATACGCAGTATTTT
CASSQAPSGATDTQYF
>-|few|16|TRBV7-2|TRBJ2-3
TGTGCCAGCAGCTTAGCCCTCTTGGCAGGCACAGATACGCAGTATTTT
CASSLALLAGTDTQYF
>-|few|15|TRBV5-1|TRBJ2-3
TGCGCCAGCAGCTTGGGCCAGGGAACGGCAGATACGCAGTATTTT
CASSLGQGTADTQYF
>-|-|10|TRBV29-1|TRBJ2-7
TGCAGCGTTAGGACAGTCGAGCAGTACTTC
CSVRTVEQYF
>-|-|13|TRBV9|TRBJ2-7
TGTGCCAGCAGCGTAGACCTGAGAAACGAGCAGTACTTC
CASSVDLRNEQYF
>-|few|16|TRBV4-3|TRBJ2-1
TGCGCCAGCAGCCAAGATCTCGGGGGCTCGTTCAATGAGCAGTTCTTC
CASSQDLGGSFNEQFF
>-|few|18|TRBV7-9|TRBJ1-3
TGTGCCAGCAGTCTCGAGGGGAGGTTTTACCCCTCTGGAAACACCATATATTTT
CASSLEGRFYPSGNTIYF
>TRBD1|few|17|TRBV5-1|TRBJ1-4
TGCGCCAGCAGCTCTACAGGGGCCTCTAATTCCAGGGAAAAACTGTTTTTT
CASSSTGASNSREKLFF
>TRBD1|few|14|TRBV28|TRBJ2-1
TGTGCCAGCAGCACAGGGGGCGGCATCAATGAGCAGTTCTTC
CASSTGGGINEQFF
>-|few|11|TRBV5-1|TRBJ2-1
TGCGCCAGCCGAGGGGGGAGTGAGCAGTTCTTC
CASRGGSEQFF
>-|-|14|TRBV9|TRBJ1-6
TGTGCCAGCAGCGTAGGATCCCCTAATTCACCCCTCCACTTT
CASSVGSPNSPLHF
>TRBD1|few|12|TRBV29-1|TRBJ1-4
TGCAGCGGAACAGGGGTTAATGAAAAACTGTTTTTT
CSGTGVNEKLFF
>TRBD1|-|16|TRBV6-5|TRBJ2-7
TGTGCCAGCAGTTACTCTGTCGGACAGGGGATTTACGAGCAGTACTTC
CASSYSVGQGIYEQYF
>-|few|10|TRBV27|TRBJ2-1
TGTGCCAGCAGCGACAATGAGCAGTTCTTC
CASSDNEQFF
>-|few|15|TRBV7-2|TRBJ2-3
TGTGCCAGCAGCTCTGGATCACCCTTCACAGATACGCAGTATTTT
CASSSGSPFTDTQYF
>-|few|15|TRBV7-8|TRBJ1-5
TGTGCCAGCAGCTTAGAATCAGGGAGAAATCAGCCCCAGCATTTT
CASSLESGRNQPQHF
>TRBD2|-|15|TRBV6-5|TRBJ2-3
TGTGCCAGCAGTTCAAGCGGGGGTGACACAGATACGCAGTATTTT
CASSSSGGDTDTQYF
>-|-|13|TRBV5-1|TRBJ2-1
TGCGCCAGCAGCTTCTTAGGGGGTCGGGAGCAGTTCTTC
CASSFLGGREQFF
>-|few|14|TRBV5-4|TRBJ1-2
TGTGCCAGCAGCTTGGAAGGCCGGTCCTATGGCTACACCTTC
CASSLEGRSYGYTF
>TRBD1|-|14|TRBV18|TRBJ1-6
TGTGCCAGCTCCCCCGGGACAGCGAATTCACCCCTCCACTTT
CASSPGTANSPLHF
>-|few|15|TRBV7-9|TRBJ2-2
TGTGCCAGCAGCTTATTAGGGGAGAACACCGGGGAGCTGTTTTTT
CASSLLGENTGELFF
>-|once|14|TRBV6-1|TRBJ2-7
TGTGCCAGCAGTGAGCCGGGTCTGATCTACGAGCAGTACTTC
CASSEPGLIYEQYF
>-|few|16|TRBV14|TRBJ1-6
TGTGCCAGCAGCCAAAGGCGGGGGGCTGGGTATTCACCCCTCCACTTT
CASSQRRGAGYSPLHF
>-|-|14|TRBV6-6|TRBJ2-5
TGTGCCAGCAGTCTCCGGGGGGCCAGGGAGACCCAGTACTTC
CASSLRGARETQYF
>TRBD2|few|15|TRBV7-2|TRBJ2-5
TGTGCCAGCAGCTCCTTAGCGGGGGGATTGGAGACCCAGTACTTC
CASSSLAGGLETQYF